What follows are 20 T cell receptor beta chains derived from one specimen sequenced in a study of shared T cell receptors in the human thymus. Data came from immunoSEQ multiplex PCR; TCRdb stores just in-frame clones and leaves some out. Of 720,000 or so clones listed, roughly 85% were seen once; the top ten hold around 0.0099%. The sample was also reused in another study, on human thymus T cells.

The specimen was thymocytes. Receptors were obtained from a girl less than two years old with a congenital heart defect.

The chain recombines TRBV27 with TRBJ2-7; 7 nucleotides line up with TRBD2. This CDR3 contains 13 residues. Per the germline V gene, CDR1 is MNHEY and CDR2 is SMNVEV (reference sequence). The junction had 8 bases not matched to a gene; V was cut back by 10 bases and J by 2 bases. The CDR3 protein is CATGSGVPYEQYF. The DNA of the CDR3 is TGTGCCACTGGGAGCGGGGTCCCCTACGAGCAGTACTTC.

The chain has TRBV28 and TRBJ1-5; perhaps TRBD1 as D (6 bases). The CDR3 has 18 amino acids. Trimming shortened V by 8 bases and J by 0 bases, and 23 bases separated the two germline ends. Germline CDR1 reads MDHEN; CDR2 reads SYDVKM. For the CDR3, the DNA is TGTGCCAGCGGGGGTAGCGGGGGCGAGTTGAATAGCAATCAGCCCCAGCATTTT. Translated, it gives CASGGSGGELNSNQPQHF.

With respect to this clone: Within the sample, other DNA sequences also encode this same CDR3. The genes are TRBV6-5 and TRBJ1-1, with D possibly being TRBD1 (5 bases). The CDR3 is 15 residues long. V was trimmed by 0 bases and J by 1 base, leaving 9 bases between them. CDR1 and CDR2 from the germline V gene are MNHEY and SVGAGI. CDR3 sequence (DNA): TGTGCCAGCAGTTACTCGGGGCAGGGGAACACTGAAGCTTTCTTT. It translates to CASSYSGQGNTEAFF.

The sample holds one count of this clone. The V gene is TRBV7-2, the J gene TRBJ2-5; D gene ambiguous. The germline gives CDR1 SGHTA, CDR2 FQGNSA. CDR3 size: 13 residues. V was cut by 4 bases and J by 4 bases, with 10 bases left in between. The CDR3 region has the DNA TGTGCCAGCAGCTCTACCACCACAGAGACCCAGTACTTC. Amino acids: CASSSTTTETQYF.

DNA for the CDR3: TGTGCCAGCAGCTTGGCCACAGGCCGAAATTCACCCCTCCACTTT. Encoded protein: CASSLATGRNSPLHF. V and J are TRBV5-6 and TRBJ1-6; TRBD1 might be the D (5 bases). V lost 0 bases to trimming and J lost 7 bases, with 11 bases between them. The CDR3 sequence is 15 residues long. Germline V lookup: CDR1 SGHDT, CDR2 YYEEEE.

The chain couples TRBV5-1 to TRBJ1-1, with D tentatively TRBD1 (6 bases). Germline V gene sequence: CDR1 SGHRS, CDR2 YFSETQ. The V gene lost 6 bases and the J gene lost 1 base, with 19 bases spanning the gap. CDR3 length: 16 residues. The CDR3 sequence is CASTVGRGSANTEAFF. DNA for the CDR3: TGCGCCAGCACCGTAGGAAGGGGGTCGGCGAACACTGAAGCTTTCTTT.

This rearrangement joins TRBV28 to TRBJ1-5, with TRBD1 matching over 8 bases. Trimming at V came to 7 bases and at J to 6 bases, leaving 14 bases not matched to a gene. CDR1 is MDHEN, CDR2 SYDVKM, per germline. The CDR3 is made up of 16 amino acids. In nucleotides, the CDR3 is TGTGCCAGCACCCAGAGGACAGGGTGGGTGGGTCAGCCCCAGCATTTT. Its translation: CASTQRTGWVGQPQHF.

The CDR3, as DNA: TGCGCCAGCAGCCGTGACAGGATACGATACAATGAGCAGTTCTTC. As protein: CASSRDRIRYNEQFF. This sequence joins TRBV5-1 and TRBJ2-1; D is possibly TRBD1 (6 bases). This CDR3 has 15 residues. V dropped 4 bases and J dropped 4 bases, with 15 bases sitting between them. Germline assignment: CDR1 SGHRS and CDR2 YFSETQ.

The CDR3 nucleotides read TGTGCCAGCGCCAGGCCAACGGGGGAACCTTCCTACGAGCAGTACTTC. Protein sequence: CASARPTGEPSYEQYF. V gene TRBV5-5 combines with J gene TRBJ2-7, with D perhaps TRBD2 (6 bases). Trimming pared 7 bases from V and 1 base from J, leaving 21 bases between. The CDR3 sequence is 16 residues long. Germline V CDR1 and CDR2: SGHKS, YYEKEE (reference sequence).

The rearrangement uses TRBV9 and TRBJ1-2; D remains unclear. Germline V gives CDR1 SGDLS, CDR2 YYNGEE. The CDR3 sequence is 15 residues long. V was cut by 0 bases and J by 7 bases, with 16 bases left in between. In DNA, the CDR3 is TGTGCCAGCAGCGTAGGAGGCGGGCCTCCCTTTGGCTACACCTTC. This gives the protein CASSVGGGPPFGYTF. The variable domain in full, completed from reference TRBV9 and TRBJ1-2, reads DSGVTQTPKHLITATGQRVTLRCSPRSGDLSVYWYQQSLDQGLQFLIQYYNGEERAKGNILERFSAQQFPDLHSELNLSSLELGDSALYFCASSVGGGPPFGYTFGSGTRLTVV.

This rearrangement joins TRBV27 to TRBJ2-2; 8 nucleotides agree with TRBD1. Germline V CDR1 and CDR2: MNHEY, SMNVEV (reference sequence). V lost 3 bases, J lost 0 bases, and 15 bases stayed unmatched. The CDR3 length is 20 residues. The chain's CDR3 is CASSFIPRQGASPNTGELFF. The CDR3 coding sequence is TGTGCCAGCAGTTTTATCCCCCGTCAGGGGGCGTCTCCGAACACCGGGGAGCTGTTTTTT.

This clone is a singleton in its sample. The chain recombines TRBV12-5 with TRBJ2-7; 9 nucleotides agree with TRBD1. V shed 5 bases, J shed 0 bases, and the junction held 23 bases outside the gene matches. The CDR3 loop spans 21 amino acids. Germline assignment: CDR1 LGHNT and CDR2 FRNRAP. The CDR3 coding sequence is TGTGCTAGTGGTCCCGTGGTAACCAATTATTCCGGGACAGGGAGCTCCTACGAGCAGTACTTC. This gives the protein CASGPVVTNYSGTGSSYEQYF.

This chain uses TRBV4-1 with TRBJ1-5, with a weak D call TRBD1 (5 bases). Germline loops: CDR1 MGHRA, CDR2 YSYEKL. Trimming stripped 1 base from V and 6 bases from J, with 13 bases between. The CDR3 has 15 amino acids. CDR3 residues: CASSQGGGPIQPQHF. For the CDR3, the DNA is TGCGCCAGCAGCCAAGGCGGGGGTCCAATTCAGCCCCAGCATTTT.

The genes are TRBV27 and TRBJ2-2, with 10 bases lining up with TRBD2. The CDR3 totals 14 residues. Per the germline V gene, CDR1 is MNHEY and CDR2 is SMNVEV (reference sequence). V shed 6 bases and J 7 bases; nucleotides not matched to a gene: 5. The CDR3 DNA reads TGTGCCAGCAGGCCAGCGGGGGGGCTCGGGGAGCTGTTTTTT. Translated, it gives CASRPAGGLGELFF.

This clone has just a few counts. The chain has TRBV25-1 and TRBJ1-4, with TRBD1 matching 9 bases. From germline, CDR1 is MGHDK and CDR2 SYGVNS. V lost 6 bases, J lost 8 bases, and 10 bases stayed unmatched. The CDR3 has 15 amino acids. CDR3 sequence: CASSPDTGGNEKLFF. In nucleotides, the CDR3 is TGTGCCAGCAGCCCCGATACAGGGGGCAACGAAAAACTGTTTTTT.

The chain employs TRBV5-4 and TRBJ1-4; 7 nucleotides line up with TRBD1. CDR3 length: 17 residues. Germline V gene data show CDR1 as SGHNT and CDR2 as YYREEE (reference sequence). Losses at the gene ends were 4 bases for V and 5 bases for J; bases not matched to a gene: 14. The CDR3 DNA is TGTGCCAGCAGCCCGGCGCCTTGGACAGGCAAAAATGAAAAACTGTTTTTT. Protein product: CASSPAPWTGKNEKLFF.

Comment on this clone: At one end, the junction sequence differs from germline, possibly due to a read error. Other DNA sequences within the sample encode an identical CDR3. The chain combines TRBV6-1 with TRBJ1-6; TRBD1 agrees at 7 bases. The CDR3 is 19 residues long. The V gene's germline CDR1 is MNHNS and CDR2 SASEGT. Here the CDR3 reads CASSGGQLIESSYNSPLHF. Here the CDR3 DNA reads TGTGCCAGCAGTGGGGGACAGTTAATCGAAAGCTCCTATAATTCCCCCCTCCACTTT.

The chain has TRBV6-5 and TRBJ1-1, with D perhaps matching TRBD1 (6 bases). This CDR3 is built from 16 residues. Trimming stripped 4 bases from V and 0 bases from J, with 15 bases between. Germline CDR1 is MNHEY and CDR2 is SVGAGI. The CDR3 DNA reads TGTGCCAGCAGTTTGAGGGGGAAGGAGATGAACACTGAAGCTTTCTTT. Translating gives CASSLRGKEMNTEAFF.

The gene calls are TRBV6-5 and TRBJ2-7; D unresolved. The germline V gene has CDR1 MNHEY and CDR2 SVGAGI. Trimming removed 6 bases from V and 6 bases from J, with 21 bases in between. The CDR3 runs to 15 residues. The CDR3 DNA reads TGTGCCAGCAGGAAAACCCCAGGTGGGCCCGCCGAGCAGTACTTC. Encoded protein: CASRKTPGGPAEQYF.

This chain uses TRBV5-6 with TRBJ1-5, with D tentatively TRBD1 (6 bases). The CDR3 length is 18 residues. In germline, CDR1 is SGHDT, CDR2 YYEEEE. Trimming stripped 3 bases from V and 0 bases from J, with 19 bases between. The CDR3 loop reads CASSYKTENRDSNQPQHF. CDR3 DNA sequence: TGTGCCAGCAGCTACAAAACTGAAAACAGGGATAGCAATCAGCCCCAGCATTTT.